Each of the 5 T cell receptor beta chains below was sequenced from the same sample in a study of blood T cell repertoires in COVID-19. TCRdb's table, derived via immunoSEQ multiplex PCR, lists solely in-frame clones and lacks some. The sample holds 150,000 to 200,000 clones, roughly 85% seen once. Sample: peripheral blood. The source is a woman aged 55 to 70 with acute or convalescent COVID-19.

This chain joins TRBV19 and TRBJ2-5; tentative D call: TRBD2 (5 bases). The CDR3 consists of 13 residues. CDR1 and CDR2 (germline): LNHDA, SQIVND (reference sequence). V was cut by 8 bases and J by 7 bases, with 17 bases left in between. In nucleotides, the CDR3 is TGTGCCAGTTCCCGTGGAGCGGCTCCGACCCAGTACTTC. It translates to CASSRGAAPTQYF.

V usage is TRBV7-9 and J usage is TRBJ1-2; D is possibly TRBD1 (5 bases). V lost 5 bases and J 3 bases, leaving 10 bases between the germline ends. This CDR3 is built from 13 residues. From germline, CDR1 is SEHNR and CDR2 FQNEAQ (reference sequence). The CDR3: CASSPGTDYGYTF. The CDR3 region has the DNA TGTGCCAGCAGCCCAGGGACTGACTATGGCTACACCTTC.

The rearrangement links TRBV27 to TRBJ2-1; possible D gene TRBD2, 5 bases. Germline V gene sequence: CDR1 MNHEY, CDR2 SMNVEV (reference sequence). V was cut by 4 bases and J by 0 bases, with 13 bases left in between. This CDR3 is 16 amino acids long. CDR3 nucleotides: TGTGCCAGCAGTTATTTTAGCGTCAGCTCCTACAATGAGCAGTTCTTC. This translates into CASSYFSVSSYNEQFF.

Many counts were recorded for this clone. The V and J genes are TRBV12-5 and TRBJ1-2; the D gene is possibly TRBD1 (6 bases). The CDR3 runs 11 residues. V was trimmed by 6 bases and J by 9 bases, leaving 11 bases between them. CDR1 and CDR2 from the germline V gene are LGHNT and FRNRAP. The CDR3: CASGDTGSYTF. The CDR3 coding sequence is TGTGCTAGTGGGGATACAGGGAGCTACACCTTC.

The chain has TRBV10-3 and TRBJ1-3; TRBD1 is a possible D gene (6 bases). The germline CDR1 and CDR2 sequences are ENHRY and SYGVKD. The V gene lost 2 bases and the J gene lost 4 bases, with 6 bases spanning the gap. This CDR3 is built from 13 residues. CDR3 DNA: TGTGCCATCAGTGAGGGACAGGGAAACACCATATATTTT. It specifies CAISEGQGNTIYF.